This TCR beta chain was profiled in a study of shared clonotypes between healthy human individuals. The table came from immunoSEQ multiplex PCR; TCRdb's copy has only in-frame clones and leaves some out. The sample has a few million clones; nearly 97% are singletons. The CDR3 totals 16 residues. With 5 bases clipped from V and 5 bases from J, the junction kept 9 bases outside the gene matches. The germline V gene has CDR1 MNHEY and CDR2 SMNVEV (reference sequence). V gene TRBV27 combines with J gene TRBJ2-7; the match to TRBD2 covers 13 bases. Sequenced material: naive CD4+ T cells sorted from blood. Subset noted: CD45RA+ positively selected. The clonotype originates from a man between 18 and 35 years old in good health. CDR3 in DNA: TGTGCCAGCAGTCCCCGGACTAGCGGGAGCCCCCACGAGCAGTACTTC. Its protein product is CASSPRTSGSPHEQYF.